This TCR beta chain was recovered during a study of beta chain features in type 1 diabetes. Findings of the study overall: Within each of all four CD4+ subsets, Type 1 diabetes patients had TCRB CDR3s that were moderately but significantly shorter.

Per germline, CDR1 ENHRY and CDR2 SYGVKD. The length of the CDR3 is 15 residues. V was trimmed by 0 bases and J by 4 bases, leaving 12 bases between them. This clone was seen a handful of times. Its antigen is currently unknown. Expressed TCRB transcripts were sequenced because the isolated RNA had all been reverse transcribed beforehand. Produced via immunoSEQ multiplex PCR; TCRdb's table is partial and in-frame only. The table includes about 230,000 clones, approximately 16% detected once. This chain joins TRBV10-3 and TRBJ1-2; no firm D call. The sequence was obtained from a man aged 30 to 39 with type 1 diabetes. Specimen: naive CD4+ T cells from blood. The CDR3 DNA is TGTGCCATCAGTGAGTCAGGAGGCCTTGGCTATGGCTACACCTTC. The encoded protein is CAISESGGLGYGYTF.